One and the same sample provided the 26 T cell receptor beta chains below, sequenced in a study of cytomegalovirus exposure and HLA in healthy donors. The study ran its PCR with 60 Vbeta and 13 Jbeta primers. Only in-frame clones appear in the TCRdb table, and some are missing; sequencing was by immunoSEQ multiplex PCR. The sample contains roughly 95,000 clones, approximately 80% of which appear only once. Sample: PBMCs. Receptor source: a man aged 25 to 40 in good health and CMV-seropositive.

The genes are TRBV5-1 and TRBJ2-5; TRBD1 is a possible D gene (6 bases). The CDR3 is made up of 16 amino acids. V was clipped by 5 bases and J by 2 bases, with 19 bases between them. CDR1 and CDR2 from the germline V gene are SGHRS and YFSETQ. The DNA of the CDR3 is TGCGCCAGCAGTCCCACAGTGGGGGCCCAACAAGAGACCCAGTACTTC. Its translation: CASSPTVGAQQETQYF. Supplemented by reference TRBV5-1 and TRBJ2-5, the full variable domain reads KAGVTQTPRYLIKTRGQQVTLSCSPISGHRSVSWYQQTPGQGLQFLFEYFSETQRNKGNFPGRFSGRQFSNSRSEMNVSTLELGDSALYLCASSPTVGAQQETQYFGPGTRLLVL.

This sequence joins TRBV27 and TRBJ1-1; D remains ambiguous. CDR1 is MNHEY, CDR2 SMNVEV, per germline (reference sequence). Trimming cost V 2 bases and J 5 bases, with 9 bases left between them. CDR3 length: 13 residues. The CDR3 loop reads CASSLGLRTEAFF. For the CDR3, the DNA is TGTGCCAGCAGTTTAGGACTTAGGACTGAAGCTTTCTTT.

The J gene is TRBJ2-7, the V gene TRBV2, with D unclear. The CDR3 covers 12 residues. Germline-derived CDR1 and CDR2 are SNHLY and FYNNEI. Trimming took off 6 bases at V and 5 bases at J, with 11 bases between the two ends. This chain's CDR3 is CASRAYTHEQYF. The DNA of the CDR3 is TGTGCCAGCAGGGCATATACCCACGAGCAGTACTTC.

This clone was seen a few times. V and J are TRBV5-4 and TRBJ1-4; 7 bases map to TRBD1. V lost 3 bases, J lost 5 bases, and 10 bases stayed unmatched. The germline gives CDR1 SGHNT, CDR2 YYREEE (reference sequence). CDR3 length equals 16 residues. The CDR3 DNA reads TGTGCCAGCAGCTCGCCAACAGGGGACACCAATGAAAAACTGTTTTTT. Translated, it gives CASSSPTGDTNEKLFF. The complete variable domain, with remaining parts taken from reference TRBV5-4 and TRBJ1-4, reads ETGVTQSPTHLIKTRGQQVTLRCSSQSGHNTVSWYQQALGQGPQFIFQYYREEENGRGNFPPRFSGLQFPNYSSELNVNALELDDSALYLCASSSPTGDTNEKLFFGSGTQLSVL.

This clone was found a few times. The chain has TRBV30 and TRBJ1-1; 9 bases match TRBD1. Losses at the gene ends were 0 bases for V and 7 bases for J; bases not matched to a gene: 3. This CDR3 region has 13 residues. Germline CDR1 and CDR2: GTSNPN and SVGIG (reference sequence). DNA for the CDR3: TGTGCCTGGAGTGTACAGGGGGCTAGTGAAGCTTTCTTT. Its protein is CAWSVQGASEAFF.

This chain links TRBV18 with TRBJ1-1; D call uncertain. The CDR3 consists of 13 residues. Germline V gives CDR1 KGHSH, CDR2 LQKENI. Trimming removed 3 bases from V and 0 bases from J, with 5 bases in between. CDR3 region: CASSPSLNTEAFF. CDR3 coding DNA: TGTGCCAGCTCACCGTCGTTGAACACTGAAGCTTTCTTT. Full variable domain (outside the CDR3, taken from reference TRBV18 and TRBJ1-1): NAGVMQNPRHLVRRRGQEARLRCSPMKGHSHVYWYRQLPEEGLKFMVYLQKENIIDESGMPKERFSAEFPKEGPSILRIQQVVRGDSAAYFCASSPSLNTEAFFGQGTRLTVV.

The CDR3 is CASNLPSDRENTEAFF. DNA of the CDR3: TGTGCCAGCAACCTACCTTCGGACAGGGAGAACACTGAAGCTTTCTTT. V usage is TRBV28 and J usage is TRBJ1-1, with 8 bases that match TRBD1. The CDR3 is made up of 16 amino acids. Germline CDR1 reads MDHEN; CDR2 reads SYDVKM. The ends lost 7 bases at V and 1 base at J; junction bases unmatched: 11.

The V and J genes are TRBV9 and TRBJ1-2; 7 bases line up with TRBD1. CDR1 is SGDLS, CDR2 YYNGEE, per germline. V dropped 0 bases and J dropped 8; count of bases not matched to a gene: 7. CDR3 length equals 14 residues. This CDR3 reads CASSVGGTGDGYTF. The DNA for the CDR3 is TGTGCCAGCAGCGTAGGGGGCACAGGGGACGGCTACACCTTC.

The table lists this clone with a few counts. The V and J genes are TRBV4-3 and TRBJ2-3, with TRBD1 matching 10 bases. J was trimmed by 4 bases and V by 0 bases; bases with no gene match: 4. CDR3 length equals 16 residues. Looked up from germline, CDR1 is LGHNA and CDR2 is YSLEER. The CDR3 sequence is CASSQEDRGISDTQYF. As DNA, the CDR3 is TGCGCCAGCAGCCAAGAGGACAGGGGGATTTCAGATACGCAGTATTTT.

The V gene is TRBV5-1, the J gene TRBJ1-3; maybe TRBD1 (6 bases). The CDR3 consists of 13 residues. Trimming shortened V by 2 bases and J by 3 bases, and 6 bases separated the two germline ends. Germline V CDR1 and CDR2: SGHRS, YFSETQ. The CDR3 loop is CASSLGGGNTIYF. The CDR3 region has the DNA TGCGCCAGCAGCTTAGGGGGTGGAAACACCATATATTTT.

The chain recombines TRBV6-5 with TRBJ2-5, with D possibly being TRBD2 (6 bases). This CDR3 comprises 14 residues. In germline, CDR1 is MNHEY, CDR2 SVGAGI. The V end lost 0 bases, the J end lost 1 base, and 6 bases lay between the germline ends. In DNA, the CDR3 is TGTGCCAGCAGTTACTCGGAGGGCCAAGAGACCCAGTACTTC. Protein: CASSYSEGQETQYF.

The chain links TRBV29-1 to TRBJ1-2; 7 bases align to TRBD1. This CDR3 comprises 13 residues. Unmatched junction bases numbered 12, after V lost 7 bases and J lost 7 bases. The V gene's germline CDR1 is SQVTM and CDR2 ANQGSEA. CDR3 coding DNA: TGCAGCGCCCTAGCCGACAGGGAGAGTGGCTACACCTTC. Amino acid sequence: CSALADRESGYTF.

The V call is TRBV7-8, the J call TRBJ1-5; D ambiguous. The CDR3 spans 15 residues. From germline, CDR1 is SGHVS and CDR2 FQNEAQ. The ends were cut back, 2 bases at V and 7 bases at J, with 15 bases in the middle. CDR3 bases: TGTGCCAGCAGCTTAAGGTTAAGAGGGCAACAGCCCCAGCATTTT. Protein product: CASSLRLRGQQPQHF. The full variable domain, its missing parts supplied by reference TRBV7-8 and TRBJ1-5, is GAGVSQSPRYKVAKRGQDVALRCDPISGHVSLFWYQQALGQGPEFLTYFQNEAQLDKSGLPSDRFFAERPEGSVSTLKIQRTQQEDSAVYLCASSLRLRGQQPQHFGDGTRLSIL.

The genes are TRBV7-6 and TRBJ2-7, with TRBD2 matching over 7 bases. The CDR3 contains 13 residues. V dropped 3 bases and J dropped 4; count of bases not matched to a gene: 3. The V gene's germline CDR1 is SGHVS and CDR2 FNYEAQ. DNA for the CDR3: TGTGCCAGCAGCTTTAGCGGGCCTTACGAGCAGTACTTC. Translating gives CASSFSGPYEQYF.

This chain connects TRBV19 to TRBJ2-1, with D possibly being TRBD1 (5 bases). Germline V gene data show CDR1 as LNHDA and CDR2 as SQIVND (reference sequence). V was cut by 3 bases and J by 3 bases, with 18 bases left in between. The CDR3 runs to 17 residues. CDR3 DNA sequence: TGTGCCAGTAGTATGACTCTAGGGGCGGCTATCTACAATGAGCAGTTCTTC. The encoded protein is CASSMTLGAAIYNEQFF. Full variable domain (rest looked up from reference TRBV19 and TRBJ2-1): DGGITQSPKYLFRKEGQNVTLSCEQNLNHDAMYWYRQDPGQGLRLIYYSQIVNDFQKGDIAEGYSVSREKKESFPLTVTSAQKNPTAFYLCASSMTLGAAIYNEQFFGPGTRLTVL.

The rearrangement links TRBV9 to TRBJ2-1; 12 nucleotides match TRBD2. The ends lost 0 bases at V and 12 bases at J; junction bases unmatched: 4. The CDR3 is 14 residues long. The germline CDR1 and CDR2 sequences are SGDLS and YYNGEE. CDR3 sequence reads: CASSVVLAGGLQFF. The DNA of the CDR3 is TGTGCCAGCAGCGTAGTTCTAGCGGGGGGGCTGCAGTTCTTC.

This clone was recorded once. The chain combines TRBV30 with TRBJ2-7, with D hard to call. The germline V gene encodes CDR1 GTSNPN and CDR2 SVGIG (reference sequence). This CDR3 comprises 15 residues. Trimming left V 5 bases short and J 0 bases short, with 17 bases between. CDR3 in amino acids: CAWGASVGVSYEQYF. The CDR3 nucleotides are TGTGCCTGGGGCGCTTCCGTGGGCGTCTCCTACGAGCAGTACTTC.

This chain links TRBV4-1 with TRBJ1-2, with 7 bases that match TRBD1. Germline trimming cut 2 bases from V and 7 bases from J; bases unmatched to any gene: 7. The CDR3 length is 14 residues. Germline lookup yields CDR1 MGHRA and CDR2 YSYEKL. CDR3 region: CASSQPTGRGGYTF. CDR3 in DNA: TGCGCCAGCAGCCAACCGACAGGGAGAGGTGGCTACACCTTC.

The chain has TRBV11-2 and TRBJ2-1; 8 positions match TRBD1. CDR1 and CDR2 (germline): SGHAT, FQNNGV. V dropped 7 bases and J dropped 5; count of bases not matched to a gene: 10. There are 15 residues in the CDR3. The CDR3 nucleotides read TGTGCCAGCACCCTAACAGGGGGACGGGACAATGAGCAGTTCTTC. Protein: CASTLTGGRDNEQFF.

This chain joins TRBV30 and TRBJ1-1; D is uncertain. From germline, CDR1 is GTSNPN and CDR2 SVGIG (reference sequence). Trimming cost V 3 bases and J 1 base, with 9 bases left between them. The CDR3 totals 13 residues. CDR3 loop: CAWSRGSNTEAFF. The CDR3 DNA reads TGTGCCTGGAGCCGAGGATCGAACACTGAAGCTTTCTTT.

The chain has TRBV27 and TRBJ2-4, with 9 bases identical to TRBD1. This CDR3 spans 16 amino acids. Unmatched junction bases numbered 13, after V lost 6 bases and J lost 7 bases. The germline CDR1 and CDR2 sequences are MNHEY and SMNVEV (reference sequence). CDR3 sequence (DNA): TGTGCCAGCAGAGTTTCATCGGGACAGGGAATGAACATTCAGTACTTC. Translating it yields CASRVSSGQGMNIQYF.

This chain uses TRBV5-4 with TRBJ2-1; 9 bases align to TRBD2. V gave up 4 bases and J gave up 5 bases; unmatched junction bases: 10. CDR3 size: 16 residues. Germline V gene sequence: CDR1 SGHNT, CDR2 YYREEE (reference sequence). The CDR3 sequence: CASSIHLTSGNNEQFF. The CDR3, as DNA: TGTGCCAGCAGCATCCACTTGACTAGCGGAAACAATGAGCAGTTCTTC.

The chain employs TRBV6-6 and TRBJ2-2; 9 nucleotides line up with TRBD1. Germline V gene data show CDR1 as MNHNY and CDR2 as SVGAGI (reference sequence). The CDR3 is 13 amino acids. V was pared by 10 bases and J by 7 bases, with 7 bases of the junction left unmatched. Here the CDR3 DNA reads TGTGCCACGAGGGGACAGGGCGGCGGGGAGCTGTTTTTT. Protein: CATRGQGGGELFF.

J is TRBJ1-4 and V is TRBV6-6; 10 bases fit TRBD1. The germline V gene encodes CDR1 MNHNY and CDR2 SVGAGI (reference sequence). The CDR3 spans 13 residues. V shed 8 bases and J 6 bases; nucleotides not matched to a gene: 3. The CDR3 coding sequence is TGTGCCAGCCGGGGACAGGGGCATGAAAAACTGTTTTTT. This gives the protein CASRGQGHEKLFF.

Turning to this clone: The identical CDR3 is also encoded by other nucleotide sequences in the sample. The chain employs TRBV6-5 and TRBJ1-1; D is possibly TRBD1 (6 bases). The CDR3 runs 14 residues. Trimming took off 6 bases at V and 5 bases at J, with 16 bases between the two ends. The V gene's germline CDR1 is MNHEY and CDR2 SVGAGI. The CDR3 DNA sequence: TGTGCCAGCAGGGCCTCGGGACACGGAACTGAAGCTTTCTTT. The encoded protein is CASRASGHGTEAFF.

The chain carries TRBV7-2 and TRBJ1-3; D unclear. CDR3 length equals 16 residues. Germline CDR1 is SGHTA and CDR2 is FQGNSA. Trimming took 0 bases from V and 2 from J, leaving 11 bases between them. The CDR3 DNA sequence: TGTGCCAGCAGCTTAGCCCAATCTAAGACTGGAAACACCATATATTTT. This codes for CASSLAQSKTGNTIYF.